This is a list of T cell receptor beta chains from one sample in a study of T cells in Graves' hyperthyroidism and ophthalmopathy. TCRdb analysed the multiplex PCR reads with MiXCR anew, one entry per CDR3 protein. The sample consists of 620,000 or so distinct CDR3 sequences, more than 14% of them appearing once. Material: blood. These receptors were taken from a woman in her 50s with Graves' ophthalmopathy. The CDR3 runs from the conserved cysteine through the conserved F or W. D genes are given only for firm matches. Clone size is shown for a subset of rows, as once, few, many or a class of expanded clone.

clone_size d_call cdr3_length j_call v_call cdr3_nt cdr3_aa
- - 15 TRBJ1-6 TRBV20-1 TGCAGTGCTCGCTTTGTAGACAGTCCCGATTCACCCCTCCACTTT CSARFVDSPDSPLHF
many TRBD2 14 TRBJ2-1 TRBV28 TGTGCCAGCACCTCTAGCGGATCCTACAATGAGCAGTTCTTC CASTSSGSYNEQFF
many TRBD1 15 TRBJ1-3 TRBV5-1 TGCGCCAGCAGCCTACCGGGACAGGTCGGAAACACCATATATTTT CASSLPGQVGNTIYF
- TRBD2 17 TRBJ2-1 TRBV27 TGTGCCAGCAGTTTAAATATGGCTAGCGGGAAGTTCGGTGAGCAGTTCTTC CASSLNMASGKFGEQFF
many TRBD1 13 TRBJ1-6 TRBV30 TGTGCCTGGGCGGGACAGGGTAATTCACCCCTCCACTTT CAWAGQGNSPLHF
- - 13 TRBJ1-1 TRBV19 TGTGCCAGTAGTATACCCGGCCGGGGTGAAGCTTTCTTT CASSIPGRGEAFF
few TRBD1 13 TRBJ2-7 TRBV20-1 TGCAGTGCTAGAGCCCAGGGGGACTACGAGCAGTACTTC CSARAQGDYEQYF
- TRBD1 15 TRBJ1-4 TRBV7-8 TGTGCCAGCAGCTTAATCTCGACAGGGGATGAAAAACTGTTTTTT CASSLISTGDEKLFF
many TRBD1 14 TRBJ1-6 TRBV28 TGTGCCAGCAGTTTCCGGGACAGTAATTCACCCCTCCACTTT CASSFRDSNSPLHF
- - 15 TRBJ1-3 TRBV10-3 TGTGCCGTCAAGAAGGACGGATCCTCTGGAAACACCATATATTTT CAVKKDGSSGNTIYF
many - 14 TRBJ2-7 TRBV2 TGTGCCAGCAAACAGGGTACAGAAACCTACGAGCAGTACTTC CASKQGTETYEQYF
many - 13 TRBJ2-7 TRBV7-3 TGTGCCAGCAGCTTAACGCAGGGCGGGGAGCAGTACTTC CASSLTQGGEQYF
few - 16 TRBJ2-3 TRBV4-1 TGCGCCAGCAGCCAGCCGAGGGACGGAAACACAGATACGCAGTATTTT CASSQPRDGNTDTQYF
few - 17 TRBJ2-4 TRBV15 TGTGCCACCAGTAGAGATACGGCAGGCCTAGCCAAAAACATTCAGTACTTC CATSRDTAGLAKNIQYF
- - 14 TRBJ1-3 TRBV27 TGTGCCAGCCGGGGGGGGGGTGTTGGAAACACCATATATTTT CASRGGGVGNTIYF
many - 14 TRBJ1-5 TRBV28 TGTGCCAGCAGTCCACCCCGCAGCAGCGGGCCCCAGCATTTT CASSPPRSSGPQHF
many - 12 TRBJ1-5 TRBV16 TGTGCCAGCAGCTCCCCCAATCAGCCCCAGCATTTT CASSSPNQPQHF
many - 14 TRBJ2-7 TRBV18 TGTGCCAGCTCACCACGGGGAGCTAGGCCCGAGCAGTACTTC CASSPRGARPEQYF
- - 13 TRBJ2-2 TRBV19 TGTGCCAGTAGTATCGGATCTACCGGGGAGCTGTTTTTT CASSIGSTGELFF
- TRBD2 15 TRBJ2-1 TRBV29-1 TGCAGCGTTGCACCCGGACTAGCGGGAGACAATGAGCAGTTCTTC CSVAPGLAGDNEQFF
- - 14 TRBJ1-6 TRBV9 TGTGCCAGCAGCGCCCACAGCTATAATTCACCCCTCCACTTT CASSAHSYNSPLHF
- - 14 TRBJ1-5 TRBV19 TGTGCCAGTAGCTCATCGGTGGGTAATCAGCCCCAGCATTTT CASSSSVGNQPQHF
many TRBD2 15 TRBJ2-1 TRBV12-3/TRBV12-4 TGTGCCAGCAGTTTCGCGGGAGGGCCCTACAATGAGCAGTTCTTC CASSFAGGPYNEQFF
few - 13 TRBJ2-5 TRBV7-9 TGTGCCAGCAGCCCGCCCTATGCAGAGACCCAGTACTTC CASSPPYAETQYF
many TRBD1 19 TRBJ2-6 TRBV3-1 TGTGCCAGCAGCCAAGTCCTAGGGACAGGCGCTTTTGGGGCCAACGTCCTGACTTTC CASSQVLGTGAFGANVLTF
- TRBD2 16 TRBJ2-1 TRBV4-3 TGCGCCAGCAGCCAATCCCGGGGCGGGAGAGGAAATGAGCAGTTCTTC CASSQSRGGRGNEQFF
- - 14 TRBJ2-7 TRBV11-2 TGTGCCAGCAGCTTTAAGACTAGAAGTTACGAGCAGTACTTC CASSFKTRSYEQYF
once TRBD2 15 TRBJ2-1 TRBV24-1 TGTGCCACCAGTGACCAGAGCGGGACCCGGGTTGAGCAGTTCTTC CATSDQSGTRVEQFF
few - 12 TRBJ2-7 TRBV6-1 TGTGCCAGCTGGACACTAACCTACGAGCAGTACTTC CASWTLTYEQYF
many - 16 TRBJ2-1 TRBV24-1 TGTGCCACCAGTGATATTCGACAGAGCTCCTACAATGAGCAGTTCTTC CATSDIRQSSYNEQFF
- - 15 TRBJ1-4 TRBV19 TGTGCCAGTAGTATAGAGTTAGCAACTAATGAAAAACTGTTTTTT CASSIELATNEKLFF
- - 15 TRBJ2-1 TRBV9 TGTGCCAGCAGCGTTACTAGTTCCGGCACAGGTGAGCAGTTCTTC CASSVTSSGTGEQFF
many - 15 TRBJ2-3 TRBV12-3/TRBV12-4 TGTGCCAGCAGTCCTTGGGTTAGCGGCACAGATACGCAGTATTTT CASSPWVSGTDTQYF
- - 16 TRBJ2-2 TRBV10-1 TGCGCCAGACTGACGTTAAGCGCGTCGAACACCGGGGAGCTGTTTTTT CARLTLSASNTGELFF
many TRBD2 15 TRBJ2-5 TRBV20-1 TGCAGTGCTAGAGGGAGATTTAGCGGGAGGGAGACCCAGTACTTC CSARGRFSGRETQYF
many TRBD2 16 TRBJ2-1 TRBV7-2 TGTGCCAGCAGCTTAGGTGGGACTAGCGGTCTCGTCGGGCAGTTCTTC CASSLGGTSGLVGQFF
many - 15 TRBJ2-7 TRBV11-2 TGTGCCAGCAGCTTAGGGGGGACCGGAGAATACGAGCAGTACTTC CASSLGGTGEYEQYF
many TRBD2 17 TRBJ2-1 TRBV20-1 TGCAGTGCTACTGGGACTAGCGGGAGAGGGGATTACAATGAGCAGTTCTTC CSATGTSGRGDYNEQFF
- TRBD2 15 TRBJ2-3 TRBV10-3 TGTGCCATCTCCAGGGGTAGCGGGATAGCAGATACGCAGTATTTT CAISRGSGIADTQYF
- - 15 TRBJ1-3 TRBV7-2 TGTGCCAGCAGCTTATTAGCAGACTCTGGAAACACCATATATTTT CASSLLADSGNTIYF
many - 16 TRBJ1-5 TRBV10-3 TGTGCCATCAGTGAGTCGACCCCAGGGGACTCTCAGCCCCAGCATTTT CAISESTPGDSQPQHF
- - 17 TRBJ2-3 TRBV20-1 TGCAGTGCTAGCGCTACGGGCGAAGCGGGTCTCACAGATACGCAGTATTTT CSASATGEAGLTDTQYF
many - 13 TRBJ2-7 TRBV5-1 TGCGCCAGCAGCTTGGTACTAGGTAGGGAGCAGTACTTC CASSLVLGREQYF